This passage covers 29 T cell receptor beta chains from one sample sequenced in a study of vaccination and CD4 T cells after COVID-19. Oncomine TCR Beta short-read sequencing was applied to DNA from cultured CD4+ T cells. MiXCR, run by TCRdb on the PCR reads, gives a single entry per CDR3 protein. The data hold tens of thousands of distinct CDR3 sequences, with 60% observed a single time. As for treatment: roughly 10-day PBMC culture with coronavirus spike peptide pools or control peptides (ViraFEST assay). These receptors' antigens are unknown. Here the sequenced sample was CD4+ T cells from blood, cultured in vitro, taken after SARS-CoV-2 vaccination. The receptors derive from a human donor who received a COVID-19 vaccine.

V usage is TRBV7-7 and J usage is TRBJ1-1; no definite D call. The CDR3 length is 13 residues. Germline assignment: CDR1 SSHAT and CDR2 FNYEAQ (reference sequence). Trimming cost V 4 bases and J 1 base, with 7 bases left between them. CDR3 DNA: TGTGCCAGCAGCTCTGGAGAGAACACTGAAGCTTTCTTT. This sequence encodes CASSSGENTEAFF.

This rearrangement joins TRBV19 to TRBJ2-5; 7 nucleotides line up with TRBD2. This CDR3 contains 14 residues. V dropped 4 bases and J dropped 2; count of bases not matched to a gene: 4. Germline V gives CDR1 LNHDA, CDR2 SQIVND (reference sequence). The CDR3 DNA is TGTGCCAGTAGTACTGGGGGAGGGCAAGAGACCCAGTACTTC. The encoded protein is CASSTGGGQETQYF. The full variable domain, with the rest looked up from reference TRBV19 and TRBJ2-5, is DGGITQSPKYLFRKEGQNVTLSCEQNLNHDAMYWYRQDPGQGLRLIYYSQIVNDFQKGDIAEGYSVSREKKESFPLTVTSAQKNPTAFYLCASSTGGGQETQYFGPGTRLLVL.

In its sample, this clonotype was seen once. The chain employs TRBV30 and TRBJ1-6; possibly TRBD1 for D (6 bases). This CDR3 has 14 amino acids. The V gene lost 2 bases and the J gene lost 5 bases, with 10 bases spanning the gap. The V gene's germline CDR1 is GTSNPN and CDR2 SVGIG (reference sequence). This CDR3 reads CAWSQGQDNSPLHF. The CDR3, as DNA: TGTGCCTGGAGTCAGGGGCAAGATAATTCACCCCTCCACTTT.

The V and J genes are TRBV2 and TRBJ2-1, with a weak D call TRBD1 (7 bases). Trimming removed 3 bases from V and 7 bases from J, with 10 bases in between. From germline, CDR1 is SNHLY and CDR2 FYNNEI. CDR3 length equals 13 residues. The DNA for the CDR3 is TGTGCCAGCAGTGACGCAGGGGGGAATGAGCAGTTCTTC. It is translated as CASSDAGGNEQFF.

The rearrangement joins TRBV10-2 to TRBJ1-1, with D unclear. From germline, CDR1 is WSHSY and CDR2 SAAADI. This CDR3 has 11 amino acids. The V end was cut by 3 bases, the J end by 7 bases, with 6 bases between. The CDR3 is CASSERYEAFF. DNA of the CDR3: TGCGCCAGCAGTGAAAGGTATGAAGCTTTCTTT.

The CDR3 protein is CADKLTVLADTQYF. The CDR3 nucleotides read TGTGCAGATAAATTGACTGTTCTGGCAGATACGCAGTATTTT. The chain recombines TRBV24-1 with TRBJ2-3; no firm D call. Germline loops: CDR1 KGHDR, CDR2 SFDVKD. The CDR3 runs 14 residues.

This chain joins TRBV6-2 or TRBV6-3 and TRBJ2-3, with TRBD2 matching 7 bases. CDR1 is MNHEY, CDR2 SVGEGT, per germline. This CDR3 contains 12 residues. Germline trimming cut 4 bases from V and 5 bases from J; bases unmatched to any gene: 0. The CDR3 sequence is CASSSGGDTQYF. CDR3 in DNA: TGTGCCAGCAGTTCGGGGGGAGATACGCAGTATTTT.

V is TRBV10-2 and J is TRBJ2-2; TRBD2 agrees at 7 bases. The CDR3 consists of 14 residues. The ends lost 8 bases at V and 0 bases at J; junction bases unmatched: 3. CDR1 and CDR2 (germline): WSHSY, SAAADI. The DNA for the CDR3 is TGCGCCAGCGGGACTAACCCGAACACCGGGGAGCTGTTTTTT. Translating it yields CASGTNPNTGELFF.

The chain is built from TRBV30 and TRBJ2-1, with no clear D. CDR1 and CDR2 from the germline V gene are GTSNPN and SVGIG (reference sequence). CDR3 length: 12 amino acids. Trimming removed 2 bases at V and 9 bases at J, with 11 bases between. The CDR3 region has the DNA TGTGCCTGGAGTAGAAGCGTTACTGAGCAGTTCTTC. It codes for CAWSRSVTEQFF.

The chain joins TRBV24-1 to TRBJ2-1, with D possibly matching TRBD2 (5 bases). The V gene lost 9 bases and the J gene lost 6 bases, with 14 bases spanning the gap. Germline V gene lookup returns CDR1 KGHDR and CDR2 SFDVKD. The CDR3 sequence is 13 residues long. Here the CDR3 reads CATGLAPLNEQFF. DNA of the CDR3: TGTGCCACCGGGCTAGCCCCACTCAATGAGCAGTTCTTC.

The chain links TRBV7-6 to TRBJ2-5; 13 bases match TRBD2. The CDR3 runs to 16 residues. The J segment lost 5 bases and the V segment lost 3 bases, leaving 6 bases of the junction unmatched. Germline CDR1 reads SGHVS; CDR2 reads FNYEAQ. The CDR3 loop reads CASSLTSGGPGETQYF. Written as DNA, the CDR3 is TGTGCCAGCAGCTTGACTAGCGGGGGGCCGGGGGAGACCCAGTACTTC.

This sequence joins TRBV11-3 and TRBJ1-1; D gene ambiguous. There are 17 residues in the CDR3. V lost 1 base to trimming and J lost 5 bases, with 20 bases between them. Germline V lookup: CDR1 SGHNT, CDR2 YENEEA. CDR3 sequence: CASSLGANPLGGTEAFF. Here the CDR3 DNA reads TGTGCCAGCAGCTTAGGCGCGAACCCCCTAGGAGGGACTGAAGCTTTCTTT.

This chain joins TRBV6-1 and TRBJ2-3; D is perhaps TRBD2 (6 bases). This CDR3 contains 12 residues. CDR1 and CDR2 from the germline V gene are MNHNS and SASEGT. V lost 8 bases and J lost 10, with 16 bases in between. The CDR3 is CASGVGGGAQYF. DNA for the CDR3: TGTGCCAGCGGAGTGGGGGGAGGAGCGCAGTATTTT.

The chain is built from TRBV10-3 and TRBJ2-1; 15 nucleotides align to TRBD2. This CDR3 contains 15 residues. V lost 11 bases and J lost 7; bases outside the gene matches: 9. Per germline, CDR1 ENHRY and CDR2 SYGVKD. CDR3 region: CAARTSGGAWNEQFF. The CDR3, as DNA: TGTGCCGCCCGGACTAGCGGGGGGGCATGGAATGAGCAGTTCTTC.

This chain connects TRBV5-4 to TRBJ1-6, with TRBD1 matching 10 bases. CDR1 and CDR2 (germline): SGHNT, YYREEE (reference sequence). The junction had 5 bases not matched to a gene; V was cut back by 4 bases and J by 7 bases. CDR3 length: 15 amino acids. DNA of the CDR3: TGTGCCAGCAGCGCCGGGACAGGGGAAAATTCACCCCTCCACTTT. It yields the protein CASSAGTGENSPLHF.

The chain employs TRBV12-3 or TRBV12-4 and TRBJ2-7; D gene uncertain. V was shortened by 0 bases and J by 5 bases, with 8 bases between the two germline ends. The CDR3 runs 13 residues. CDR3 sequence reads: CASSLAPRNEQYF. The CDR3 DNA sequence: TGTGCCAGCAGTTTAGCGCCTAGAAACGAGCAGTACTTC.

The chain uses TRBV19 and TRBJ1-5, with D uncertain. CDR3 length equals 14 residues. The germline CDR1 and CDR2 sequences are LNHDA and SQIVND (reference sequence). Trimming cost V 6 bases and J 0 bases, with 9 bases left between them. Written as DNA, the CDR3 is TGTGCCAGTAGACGGGCGGCTAGCAATCAGCCCCAGCATTTT. Protein product: CASRRAASNQPQHF.

The chain recombines TRBV11-2 with TRBJ2-7, with D possibly TRBD2 on 5 matching bases. V lost 5 bases to trimming and J lost 3 bases, with 11 bases between them. The CDR3 consists of 13 residues. The germline CDR1 and CDR2 sequences are SGHAT and FQNNGV. CDR3 region: CASSNGLNYEQYF. The CDR3 nucleotides are TGTGCCAGCAGCAACGGACTGAACTACGAGCAGTACTTC.

The chain uses TRBV6-1 and TRBJ2-5; 13 bases align to TRBD2. The CDR3 is made up of 15 amino acids. CDR1 MNHNS and CDR2 SASEGT come from the germline V gene. The ends lost 8 bases at V and 5 bases at J; junction bases unmatched: 8. The CDR3 reads CASQVGLAGRETQYF. The DNA for the CDR3 is TGTGCCAGCCAGGTGGGACTAGCGGGGCGGGAGACCCAGTACTTC.

The chain joins TRBV7-8 to TRBJ1-4; D perhaps matches TRBD1 (6 bases). The V gene's germline CDR1 is SGHVS and CDR2 FQNEAQ. The CDR3 sequence is 13 residues long. Trimming stripped 5 bases from V and 12 bases from J, with 16 bases between. The CDR3 is CASSRRGTNELFF. The CDR3 DNA sequence: TGTGCCAGCAGCCGTCGGGGGACAAACGAACTGTTTTTT.

The rearrangement links TRBV15 to TRBJ1-5; D ambiguous. Germline-derived CDR1 and CDR2 are LNHNV and YYDKDF (reference sequence). The CDR3 has 14 amino acids. Trimming removed 3 bases at V and 5 bases at J, with 11 bases between. DNA of the CDR3: TGTGCCACCAGCAGGGGGAACTGGGATCAGCCCCAGCATTTT. Its protein product is CATSRGNWDQPQHF.

This clonotype came up a few times. The chain is built from TRBV24-1 and TRBJ2-7; 9 bases are a match to TRBD1. The junction had 15 bases not matched to a gene; V was cut back by 5 bases and J by 2 bases. The CDR3 sequence is 18 residues long. CDR1 and CDR2 from the germline V gene are KGHDR and SFDVKD. The CDR3 DNA reads TGTGCCACCAGTGGCTCTAATCGCCCGACAGGGGGACCCTACGAGCAGTACTTC. Translating it yields CATSGSNRPTGGPYEQYF.

The chain couples TRBV12-3 or TRBV12-4 to TRBJ2-3; 12 positions match TRBD1. CDR3 length equals 20 residues. V lost 3 bases to trimming and J lost 6 bases; unmatched junction nucleotides: 19. CDR3: CASSFPGGTGGPGFRDTQYF. CDR3 nucleotide sequence: TGTGCCAGCAGTTTCCCGGGGGGGACAGGGGGCCCCGGGTTTCGGGATACGCAGTATTTT.

The V and J genes are TRBV5-4 and TRBJ2-3, with TRBD1 matching 10 bases. This CDR3 comprises 16 residues. With 0 bases clipped from V and 2 bases from J, the junction kept 3 bases outside the gene matches. CDR1 is SGHNT, CDR2 YYREEE, per germline (reference sequence). CDR3 loop: CASSLGQGAPTDTQYF. The CDR3 region has the DNA TGTGCCAGCAGCTTGGGACAGGGGGCGCCCACAGATACGCAGTATTTT. Complete variable domain (other parts from reference TRBV5-4 and TRBJ2-3): ETGVTQSPTHLIKTRGQQVTLRCSSQSGHNTVSWYQQALGQGPQFIFQYYREEENGRGNFPPRFSGLQFPNYSSELNVNALELDDSALYLCASSLGQGAPTDTQYFGPGTRLTVL.

The chain recombines TRBV6-1 with TRBJ1-1; TRBD1 matches 8 bases. In germline, CDR1 is MNHNS, CDR2 SASEGT. The CDR3 contains 16 residues. Trimming cost V 6 bases and J 1 base; bases outside gene matches: 10. DNA of the CDR3: TGTGCCAGCAGCCACCTTGGGCAGGGGGCGAACACTGAAGCTTTCTTT. Translating gives CASSHLGQGANTEAFF.

The rearrangement uses TRBV2 and TRBJ2-7, with a weak D call TRBD2 (6 bases). The CDR3 is 14 residues long. Deletions cut 8 bases from V and 0 bases from J, with 14 bases between. The germline V gene has CDR1 SNHLY and CDR2 FYNNEI. The DNA of the CDR3 is TGTGCCAGCCTGGGCGGGACCGCCTCCTACGAGCAGTACTTC. This sequence encodes CASLGGTASYEQYF.

As to this clonotype: At one boundary the junction diverges from the germline segment, which might be a read error. The chain links TRBV19 to TRBJ1-6, with 7 bases fitting TRBD1. The CDR3 loop spans 15 amino acids. Germline CDR1 reads LNHDA; CDR2 reads SQIVND (reference sequence). In DNA, the CDR3 is TGTGCCAGTAGTGGGGACAGCTCCTATAATTCATCCCTCCACTTT. Residues: CASSGDSSYNSSLHF.

This rearrangement joins TRBV12-3 or TRBV12-4 to TRBJ2-2; tentative D call: TRBD2 (5 bases). The CDR3 sequence is 14 residues long. Trimming pared 7 bases from V and 3 bases from J, leaving 12 bases between. CDR3 DNA: TGTGCCAGCATGACGGTAGCGTACACCGGGGAGCTGTTTTTT. Its protein product is CASMTVAYTGELFF.

This clonotype appeared once. The chain links TRBV10-3 to TRBJ2-7, with 11 bases aligning to TRBD2. Germline CDR1 reads ENHRY; CDR2 reads SYGVKD. The CDR3 sequence is 14 residues long. With 4 bases clipped from V and 7 bases from J, the junction kept 6 bases outside the gene matches. As DNA, the CDR3 is TGTGCCATCAGTGCCGGGACTAGCGGCTTAGAGCAGTACTTC. Protein: CAISAGTSGLEQYF.